The sequence of this TCR beta chain was determined in a study of blood T cell repertoires in COVID-19. About the study: The cDNA or gDNA used as material had been derived from T cells, B-cell-depleted T cells, or PBMCs.

This CDR3 comprises 13 residues. The V gene's germline CDR1 is SGHRS and CDR2 YFSETQ. Trimming cost V 4 bases and J 14 bases; bases outside gene matches: 9. Profiled with immunoSEQ multiplex PCR; TCRdb holds only in-frame clones, not every one. This sample carries tens of thousands of clones, around 83% of them seen once, and the ten largest clones take under 8%. This TCR came from a man aged 45-65 years with active COVID-19. The rearrangement uses TRBV5-1 and TRBJ2-1; 10 bases match TRBD1. What was sequenced was peripheral blood. The CDR3 sequence: CASSPQDRGLKFF. CDR3 coding DNA: TGCGCCAGCAGCCCCCAAGACAGGGGGCTGAAGTTCTTC.